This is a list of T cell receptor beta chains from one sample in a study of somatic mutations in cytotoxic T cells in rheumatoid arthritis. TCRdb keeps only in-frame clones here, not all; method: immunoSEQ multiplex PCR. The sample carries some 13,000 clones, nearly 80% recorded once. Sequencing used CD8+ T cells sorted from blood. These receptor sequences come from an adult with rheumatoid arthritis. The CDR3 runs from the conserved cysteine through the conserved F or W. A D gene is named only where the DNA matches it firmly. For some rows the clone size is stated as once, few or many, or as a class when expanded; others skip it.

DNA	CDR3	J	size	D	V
TGTGCCAGCAGTTTAAGGAGCTGGGGGGGGGCCCAGTACTTC	CASSLRSWGGAQYF	TRBJ2-5	once	TRBD2	TRBV27
TGTGCCAGCAGTTACGCGACTTCGACGGAAGAGACCCAGTACTTC	CASSYATSTEETQYF	TRBJ2-5	NA	NA	TRBV6-5
TGTGCCAGCAGCCCTCCGACTAGCGGGAGAGGCTATGAGCAGTTCTTC	CASSPPTSGRGYEQFF	TRBJ2-1	NA	TRBD2	TRBV2
TGTGCCAGCAGTTTGTGGGGGGAATTAGGTGAAAAACTGTTTTTT	CASSLWGELGEKLFF	TRBJ1-4	NA	NA	TRBV28
TGTGCCAGCAGTTCCCCAGGGGAGGGCACTGAAGCTTTCTTT	CASSSPGEGTEAFF	TRBJ1-1	NA	NA	TRBV28
TGTGCCAGCAGCACCACCGGGACAGGGCAAGAGACCCAGTACTTC	CASSTTGTGQETQYF	TRBJ2-5	NA	TRBD1	TRBV7-9
TGTGCCAGCAGCCAAGAGATCAGCGGGTCGGCCACCGGGGAGCTGTTTTTT	CASSQEISGSATGELFF	TRBJ2-2	once	NA	TRBV4-2
TGCAGCGTTGATTTCGGGGCGGCAGGGGGCAGAAAACTGTTTTTT	CSVDFGAAGGRKLFF	TRBJ1-4	NA	TRBD1	TRBV29-1
TGTGCCAGCAGTGAAGGACAGCTCGTGGACTATGGCTACACCTTC	CASSEGQLVDYGYTF	TRBJ1-2	NA	NA	TRBV2
TGCGCCAGCAGCCAAGAAGCCCCATTGACAGGGGTGGGTAGCAATCAGCCCCAGCATTTT	CASSQEAPLTGVGSNQPQHF	TRBJ1-5	NA	TRBD1	TRBV4-1
TGTGCCAGCAGTGAGGTGCAGGGTCCCCATGAGCAGTTCTTC	CASSEVQGPHEQFF	TRBJ2-1	NA	NA	TRBV6-1
TGTGCCAGCAGTTTGGTGACAGGGGCTGGAAACACCATATATTTT	CASSLVTGAGNTIYF	TRBJ1-3	NA	TRBD1	TRBV27
TGTGCCAGTAGTATCCAGGGGGTTCAGCCCCAGCATTTT	CASSIQGVQPQHF	TRBJ1-5	NA	TRBD1	TRBV19
TGTGCCAGCAGTTACTCTCCCACCGGGGAGCTGTTTTTT	CASSYSPTGELFF	TRBJ2-2	NA	NA	TRBV6-5
TGTGCCAGCAGCTTCGGGTATAAGAGACAGGCGAGAACTGAAGCTTTCTTT	CASSFGYKRQARTEAFF	TRBJ1-1	NA	NA	TRBV5-8
TGTGCCAGCAGCCGGACCACACTCGGCGAGCAGTACTTC	CASSRTTLGEQYF	TRBJ2-7	medium-sized	NA	TRBV11-2
TGTGCCAGTAGTATGGAGACAAACTACAATGAGCAGTTCTTC	CASSMETNYNEQFF	TRBJ2-1	NA	NA	TRBV19
TGTGCCAGCAGTTACATTACAGGGGGGCATTTCGAAAAACTGTTTTTT	CASSYITGGHFEKLFF	TRBJ1-4	NA	TRBD1	TRBV6-5
TGTGCCAGCAGTTTCGGGGCAGACTCCTATAATTCACCCCTCCACTTT	CASSFGADSYNSPLHF	TRBJ1-6	NA	NA	TRBV28
TGTGCCAGCAGTAGGGACAGGGGGCTTGGCAACACCATATATTTT	CASSRDRGLGNTIYF	TRBJ1-3	NA	TRBD1	TRBV27
TGTGCCAGCAGTCTACGGACTCCCGGAGGCTTCAATGAGCAGTTCTTC	CASSLRTPGGFNEQFF	TRBJ2-1	once	NA	TRBV27
TGTGCCAGCAGCCTAGGACAGGAATTGATCGAGACCCAGTACTTC	CASSLGQELIETQYF	TRBJ2-5	NA	TRBD1	TRBV11-1